This T cell receptor (beta chain) was sequenced during a study of blood T cell repertoires in COVID-19. Study as a whole: Sites in the United States, Italy and Spain provided acute and convalescent COVID-19 samples. From T cells, B-cell-depleted T cells, or PBMCs came the material, which was cDNA or gDNA.

In the study's own analysis: Nucleated cell counts were estimated from reference gene primer amplification. The table came from immunoSEQ multiplex PCR; TCRdb's copy has only in-frame clones and leaves some out. That table gives V, J and clone size, and the DNA gave D and trimming. The sample lists under 250,000 clones; more than 75% were seen once. Germline V CDR1 and CDR2: SEHNR, FQNEAQ (reference sequence). V gave up 5 bases and J gave up 8 bases, with 10 bases separating them. The CDR3 extends over 13 amino acids. Sequencing was performed on peripheral blood. The chain uses TRBV7-9 and TRBJ1-6; D might be TRBD1 (5 bases). This TCR derives from a woman between 65 and 79 years old with active or convalescent COVID-19. The CDR3 sequence is CASSQRQYSPLHF. The CDR3 coding sequence is TGTGCCAGCAGCCAACGACAGTATTCACCCCTCCACTTT.